This TCR beta chain originates from a study of vaccination effects on CD4 cells after COVID-19. Background on the study: Vaccination of participants consisted of two doses of either the BNT162b2 or mRNA-1273 vaccine.

Method: immunoSEQ multiplex PCR; TCRdb's copy keeps in-frame clones and lacks some. Of about 71,000 clones in the sample, about 80% were seen once. ViraFEST used viral peptide pools to expand antigen-specific CD4+ T cells before sequencing. Culture proceeded for about 11 days, and CD4+ T cells were then isolated. None of the vaccinated had previously contracted SARS-CoV-2, and their nucleocapsid antibodies tested negative. Two million PBMC were placed in each well, which was supplemented with approximately 9.2 IU/ml IL-2 and roughly 10 ug/ml peptides. As for this clone: Antigen specificity is unknown.

From germline, CDR1 is SGDLS and CDR2 YYNGEE. With 1 base removed from V and 5 bases from J, the gap between germline ends came to 9 bases. The length of the CDR3 is 13 residues. The clonotype was recovered from a human donor who received a COVID-19 vaccine. Sequenced here: CD4+ T cells from PBMCs cultured with SARS-CoV-2 spike peptides, sampled before COVID-19 vaccination. The chain is built from TRBV9 and TRBJ2-5; a possible D gene is TRBD2 (5 bases). This CDR3 is CASSVSREETQYF. Written as DNA, the CDR3 is TGTGCCAGCAGCGTAAGTAGGGAGGAGACCCAGTACTTC.